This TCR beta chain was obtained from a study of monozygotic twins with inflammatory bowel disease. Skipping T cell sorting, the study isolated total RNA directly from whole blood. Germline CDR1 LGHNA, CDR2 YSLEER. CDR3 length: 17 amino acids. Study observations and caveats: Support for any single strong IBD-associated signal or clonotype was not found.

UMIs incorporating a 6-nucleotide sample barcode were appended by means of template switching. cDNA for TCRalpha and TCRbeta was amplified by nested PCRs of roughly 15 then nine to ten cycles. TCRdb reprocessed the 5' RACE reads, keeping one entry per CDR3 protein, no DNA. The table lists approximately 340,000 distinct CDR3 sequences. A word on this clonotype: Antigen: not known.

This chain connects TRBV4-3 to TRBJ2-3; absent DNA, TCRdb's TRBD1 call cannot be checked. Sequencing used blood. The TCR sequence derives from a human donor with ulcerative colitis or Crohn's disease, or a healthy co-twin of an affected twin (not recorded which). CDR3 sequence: CASSLRLDWPAGYTQYF.